This T cell receptor (beta chain) was obtained from a study of circulating tumor DNA in untreated peripheral T-cell lymphoma. Before treatment, baseline tumor tissue was collected for sequencing. General study findings and limits: In 75% to 85% of patients, tumor-specific clonotypes were identified.

A remark on this clone: Its antigen is not identified.

Data came from immunoSEQ multiplex PCR; TCRdb stores just in-frame clones and leaves some out. The data show thousands of clones, roughly 65% seen once. The TCR originated in a human donor with peripheral T-cell lymphoma. Sequenced: tumor tissue.

CDR3 bases: TGTGCCAGCAGCTTAGGTGGGACAGGCGGAGAGACCCAGTACTTC. As protein: CASSLGGTGGETQYF. The chain has TRBV11-3 and TRBJ2-5; 8 bases line up with TRBD1. In germline, CDR1 is SGHNT, CDR2 YENEEA. The V and J ends lost 1 base and 4 bases, in that order; junction bases with no gene match: 5. This CDR3 region has 15 residues.